The TCR beta chain described here comes from a study of Tregs in tolerant kidney transplant recipients. Study-level results: The small number of patients limits these findings pending further validation.

A remark on this clone: The antigen remains undetermined.

Repertoires were generated with immunoSEQ multiplex PCR, while TCRdb's copy carries only in-frame clones and drops some. This sample has over 50,000 clones, with more than 70% found just once. This CDR3 spans 13 amino acids. V was clipped by 4 bases and J by 3 bases, with 9 bases between them. CDR1 SGHAT and CDR2 FQNNGV come from the germline V gene. Sequencing was performed on CD4+ T cells from blood. This chain connects TRBV11-2 to TRBJ1-1; perhaps TRBD1 as D (6 bases). The TCR sequence derives from a human donor in good health. The CDR3 spells CASSSGVHTEAFF. The CDR3 DNA is TGTGCCAGCAGCTCAGGGGTTCACACTGAAGCTTTCTTT.